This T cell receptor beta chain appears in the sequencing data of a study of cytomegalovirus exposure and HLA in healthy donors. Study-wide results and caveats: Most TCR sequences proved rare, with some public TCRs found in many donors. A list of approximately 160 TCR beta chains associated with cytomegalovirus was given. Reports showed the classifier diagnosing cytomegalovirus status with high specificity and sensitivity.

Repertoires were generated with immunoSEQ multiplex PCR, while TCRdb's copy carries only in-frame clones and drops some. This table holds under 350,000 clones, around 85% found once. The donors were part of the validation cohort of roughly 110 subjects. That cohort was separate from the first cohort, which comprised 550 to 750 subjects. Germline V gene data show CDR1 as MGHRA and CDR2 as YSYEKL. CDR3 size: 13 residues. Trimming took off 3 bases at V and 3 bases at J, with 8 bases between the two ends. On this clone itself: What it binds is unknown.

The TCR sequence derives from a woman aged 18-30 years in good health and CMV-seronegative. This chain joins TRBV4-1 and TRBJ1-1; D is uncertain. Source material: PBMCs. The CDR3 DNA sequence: TGCGCCAGCAGCCAGACGGGAGACACTGAAGCTTTCTTT. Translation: CASSQTGDTEAFF.